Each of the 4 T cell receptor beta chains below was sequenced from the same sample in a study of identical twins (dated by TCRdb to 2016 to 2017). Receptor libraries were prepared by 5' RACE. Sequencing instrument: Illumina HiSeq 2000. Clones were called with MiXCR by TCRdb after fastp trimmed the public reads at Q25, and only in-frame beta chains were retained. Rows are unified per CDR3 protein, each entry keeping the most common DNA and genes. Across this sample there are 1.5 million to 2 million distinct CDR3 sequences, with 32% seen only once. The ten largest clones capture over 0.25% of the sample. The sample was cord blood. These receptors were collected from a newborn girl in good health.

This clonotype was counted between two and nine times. CDR3 sequence: CSAPKDYGYTF. The CDR3 DNA is TGCAGTGCTCCGAAAGACTATGGCTACACCTTC. J is TRBJ1-2 and V is TRBV20-1; D not certain. The germline V gene encodes CDR1 DFQATT and CDR2 SNEGSKA (reference sequence). The CDR3 contains 11 residues. V lost 5 bases and J lost 3, with 7 bases in between.

The DNA of the CDR3 is TGTGCCAGCAGTTTTCTAGCGACTACTGGTGATGAGCAGTTCTTC. It specifies CASSFLATTGDEQFF. This chain connects TRBV27 to TRBJ2-1, with a possible D match to TRBD2 (6 bases). This CDR3 region has 15 residues. CDR1 is MNHEY, CDR2 SMNVEV, per germline (reference sequence). V was shortened by 3 bases and J by 8 bases, with 17 bases between the two germline ends.

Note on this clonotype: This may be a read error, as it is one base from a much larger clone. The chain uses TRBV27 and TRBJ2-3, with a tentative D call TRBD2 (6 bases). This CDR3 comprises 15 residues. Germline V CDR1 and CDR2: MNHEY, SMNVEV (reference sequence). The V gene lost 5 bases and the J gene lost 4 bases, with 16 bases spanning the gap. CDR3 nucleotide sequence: TGTGCCAGCAGTCCGGGACTGAAAAGCGCAGATACGCAGTATTTT. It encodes CASSPGLKSADTQYF.

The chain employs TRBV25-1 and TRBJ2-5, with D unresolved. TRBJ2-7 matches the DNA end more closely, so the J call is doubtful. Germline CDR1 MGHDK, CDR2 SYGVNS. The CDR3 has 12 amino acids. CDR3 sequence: CASSEYFHEQYF. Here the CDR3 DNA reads TGTGCCAGCAGTGAATATTTCCACGAGCAGTACTTC.